The 18 T cell receptor beta chains below all came from one sample that was sequenced in a study of siplizumab effects on memory and regulatory T cells. Researchers cocultured the mixed lymphocyte reaction cells at 37°C for approximately six days. Assay: immunoSEQ multiplex PCR; the TCRdb copy retains only in-frame clones and omits some. This table has more than 13,000 clones, 40% to 55% appearing once. Their recognized antigens are unknown. The sequencing input was CFSE-low (dividing) CD4+ T cells sorted from an allogeneic mixed lymphocyte reaction. Receptor source: a human donor in good health; the cells came from an allogeneic mixed lymphocyte reaction. Some clones in this sample may be carry-over from other donors' samples.

The genes are TRBV6-6 and TRBJ2-1; D uncertain. Trimming took off 2 bases at V and 8 bases at J, with 16 bases between the two ends. Germline loops: CDR1 MNHNY, CDR2 SVGAGI (reference sequence). This CDR3 spans 15 amino acids. CDR3 in amino acids: CASSYGIVGRDEQFF. Written as DNA, the CDR3 is TGTGCCAGCAGTTACGGGATAGTAGGGCGCGATGAGCAGTTCTTC.

Only a few counts were recorded for this clone. V and J are TRBV5-5 and TRBJ2-2, with no clear D. The CDR3 has 15 residues. In germline, CDR1 is SGHKS, CDR2 YYEKEE (reference sequence). Trimming took 1 base from V and 1 from J, leaving 8 bases between them. CDR3 sequence reads: CASSLLGQNTGELFF. The CDR3, as DNA: TGTGCCAGCAGCTTGCTTGGGCAGAACACCGGGGAGCTGTTTTTT.

The chain is built from TRBV6-6 and TRBJ2-3, with 10 bases aligning to TRBD2. The CDR3 is 16 residues long. V shed 5 bases and J 5 bases; nucleotides not matched to a gene: 10. CDR1 MNHNY and CDR2 SVGAGI come from the germline V gene (reference sequence). The CDR3 sequence is CASSRSSGSGGDTQYF. The CDR3 nucleotides are TGTGCCAGCAGTCGTTCTAGCGGGAGCGGGGGAGATACGCAGTATTTT.

The chain employs TRBV4-2 and TRBJ2-5; 7 nucleotides match TRBD2. In germline, CDR1 is LGHNA, CDR2 YNFKEQ. V gave up 5 bases and J gave up 1 base; unmatched junction bases: 7. The CDR3 has 15 residues. CDR3 in DNA: TGTGCCAGCAGCTTGGACGGGAGGCCCCAAGAGACCCAGTACTTC. It encodes CASSLDGRPQETQYF.

V is TRBV6-5 and J is TRBJ2-2; tentatively, D is TRBD2 (5 bases). Germline CDR1 and CDR2: MNHEY and SVGAGI. There are 14 residues in the CDR3. V gave up 4 bases and J gave up 5 bases, with 11 bases separating them. The CDR3 region has the DNA TGTGCCAGCAGTTTCACTGGGGAGACCGGGGAGCTGTTTTTT. Translating it yields CASSFTGETGELFF.

This clone was counted only a few times. V gene TRBV2 combines with J gene TRBJ1-2; weak D call: TRBD1 (5 bases). In germline, CDR1 is SNHLY, CDR2 FYNNEI. V dropped 1 base and J dropped 5 bases, with 8 bases sitting between them. The CDR3 runs to 13 residues. The CDR3 nucleotides read TGTGCCAGCAGTGAAGGTGGGGGGTATGGCTACACCTTC. Encoded protein: CASSEGGGYGYTF.

This clone was seen a few times. The chain couples TRBV5-4 to TRBJ2-3, with 10 bases matching TRBD2. Germline assignment: CDR1 SGHNT and CDR2 YYREEE (reference sequence). The CDR3 is 16 amino acids. V trimming: 2 bases; J trimming: 5 bases; junction bases outside the gene matches: 8. Written as DNA, the CDR3 is TGTGCCAGCAGCTTCCCTAGCGGGAGTCTTGGAGATACGCAGTATTTT. It is translated as CASSFPSGSLGDTQYF.

J is TRBJ2-2 and V is TRBV9, with TRBD2 identical over 12 bases. Germline V lookup: CDR1 SGDLS, CDR2 YYNGEE. V lost 4 bases to trimming and J lost 0 bases; unmatched junction nucleotides: 7. The CDR3 sequence is 18 residues long. CDR3 region: CASSRLAGDLANTGELFF. The CDR3 DNA is TGTGCCAGCAGCCGACTAGCGGGAGATCTCGCGAACACCGGGGAGCTGTTTTTT.

The chain joins TRBV5-1 to TRBJ2-3, with TRBD1 as a possible D gene (6 bases). This CDR3 has 14 residues. Trimming stripped 4 bases from V and 4 bases from J, with 13 bases between. The germline CDR1 and CDR2 sequences are SGHRS and YFSETQ. DNA for the CDR3: TGCGCCAGCAGCGTAACAGGGCTGCCAGATACGCAGTATTTT. The encoded protein is CASSVTGLPDTQYF. Looking up the rest from reference TRBV5-1 and TRBJ2-3 gives the full variable domain: KAGVTQTPRYLIKTRGQQVTLSCSPISGHRSVSWYQQTPGQGLQFLFEYFSETQRNKGNFPGRFSGRQFSNSRSEMNVSTLELGDSALYLCASSVTGLPDTQYFGPGTRLTVL.

This clone ranks as medium-sized (0.01 to 0.1%). This sequence joins TRBV5-1 and TRBJ2-1; 9 bases agree with TRBD1. There are 15 residues in the CDR3. After removal of 2 bases from V and 4 bases from J, the junction contained 4 bases not matched to a gene. Germline CDR1 reads SGHRS; CDR2 reads YFSETQ. As DNA, the CDR3 is TGCGCCAGCAGCTTCCCGGGACAGGGATACAATGAGCAGTTCTTC. Its protein product is CASSFPGQGYNEQFF.

This clone is classed as medium-sized. The chain has TRBV5-4 and TRBJ1-1, with 7 bases that match TRBD1. Per germline, CDR1 SGHNT and CDR2 YYREEE (reference sequence). The CDR3 extends over 15 amino acids. V lost 3 bases, J lost 0 bases, and 5 bases stayed unmatched. The CDR3 nucleotides read TGTGCCAGCAGCTCCCCGACAGGGATGAACACTGAAGCTTTCTTT. It is translated as CASSSPTGMNTEAFF.

Only a few counts were recorded for this clone. The chain couples TRBV5-1 to TRBJ2-7; D is possibly TRBD1 (6 bases). CDR3 length equals 15 residues. Germline CDR1 SGHRS, CDR2 YFSETQ. Trimming removed 2 bases at V and 1 base at J, with 13 bases between. The CDR3 loop is CASSLIPQGSYEQYF. In nucleotides, the CDR3 is TGCGCCAGCAGCTTAATCCCGCAGGGGTCCTACGAGCAGTACTTC.

This clone was observed a few times. CDR3: CASSYLASGLMKQFF. CDR3 sequence (DNA): TGTGCCAGCAGTTACTTGGCTAGCGGCCTAATGAAGCAGTTCTTC. The rearrangement uses TRBV6-5 and TRBJ2-1, with TRBD2 matching over 7 bases. V dropped 1 base and J dropped 11; count of bases not matched to a gene: 11. The CDR3 totals 15 residues. The germline V gene encodes CDR1 MNHEY and CDR2 SVGAGI.

In DNA, the CDR3 is TGTGCCAGTAGCCCGAGGGACAGGGGATACCAAGAGACCCAGTACTTC. Translated: CASSPRDRGYQETQYF. This rearrangement joins TRBV19 to TRBJ2-5; 10 nucleotides agree with TRBD1. The V gene end was trimmed by 6 bases and the J gene end by 0 bases; junction bases not matched to a gene: 7. Germline loops: CDR1 LNHDA, CDR2 SQIVND (reference sequence). This CDR3 has 16 amino acids.

This clone appeared a few times. The V call is TRBV29-1, the J call TRBJ1-1; D ambiguous. V was clipped by 5 bases and J by 4 bases, with 17 bases between them. Germline-derived CDR1 and CDR2 are SQVTM and ANQGSEA. The CDR3 loop spans 14 amino acids. The CDR3 reads CSVPRPKDGTEAFF. CDR3 bases: TGCAGCGTTCCAAGACCGAAGGACGGCACTGAAGCTTTCTTT.

This clone was seen a handful of times. The CDR3 sequence: CASSLELGRGRGNTIYF. CDR3 DNA sequence: TGTGCCAGCAGCTTAGAGCTCGGTAGGGGGCGCGGAAACACCATATATTTT. This chain links TRBV11-2 with TRBJ1-3, with 7 bases aligning to TRBD1. Losses at the gene ends were 0 bases for V and 4 bases for J; bases not matched to a gene: 9. In germline, CDR1 is SGHAT, CDR2 FQNNGV. CDR3 length equals 17 residues.

A few counts support this clone. The chain employs TRBV5-1 and TRBJ1-4, with TRBD1 as a possible D gene (5 bases). Germline V gene data show CDR1 as SGHRS and CDR2 as YFSETQ. Trimming stripped 0 bases from V and 7 bases from J, with 13 bases between. The CDR3 contains 15 residues. The DNA of the CDR3 is TGCGCCAGCAGCTTGGGAACTCGAAGGGGTGAAAAACTGTTTTTT. Residues: CASSLGTRRGEKLFF.

The chain uses TRBV6-1 and TRBJ1-1; the D is unclear. The germline gives CDR1 MNHNS, CDR2 SASEGT. The CDR3 loop spans 11 amino acids. The V gene lost 2 bases and the J gene lost 10 bases, with 8 bases spanning the gap. Here the CDR3 DNA reads TGTGCCAGCAGTGAATTCCGTGGAGCTTTCTTT. This codes for CASSEFRGAFF.